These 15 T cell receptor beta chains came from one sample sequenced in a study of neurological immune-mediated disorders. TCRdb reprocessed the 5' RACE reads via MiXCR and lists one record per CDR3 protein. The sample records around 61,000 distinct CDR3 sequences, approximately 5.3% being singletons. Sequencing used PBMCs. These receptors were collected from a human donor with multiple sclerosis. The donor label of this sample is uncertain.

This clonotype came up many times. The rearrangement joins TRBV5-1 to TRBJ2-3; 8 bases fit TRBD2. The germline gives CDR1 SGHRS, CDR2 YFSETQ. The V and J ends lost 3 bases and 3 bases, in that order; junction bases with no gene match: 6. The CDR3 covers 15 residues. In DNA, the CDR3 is TGCGCCAGCAGCTACCGGGGGGGTAGTACAGATACGCAGTATTTT. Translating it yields CASSYRGGSTDTQYF.

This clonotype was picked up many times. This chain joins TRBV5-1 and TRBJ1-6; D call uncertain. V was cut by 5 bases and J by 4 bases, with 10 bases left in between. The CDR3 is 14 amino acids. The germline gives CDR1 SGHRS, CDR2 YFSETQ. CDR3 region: CASRSTEYNSPLHF. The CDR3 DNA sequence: TGCGCCAGCAGGTCAACAGAGTATAATTCACCCCTCCACTTT.

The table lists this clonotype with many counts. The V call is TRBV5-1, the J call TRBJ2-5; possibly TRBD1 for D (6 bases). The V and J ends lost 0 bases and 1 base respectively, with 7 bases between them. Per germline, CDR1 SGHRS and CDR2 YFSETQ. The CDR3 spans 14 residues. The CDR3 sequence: CASSLGGPQETQYF. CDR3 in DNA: TGCGCCAGCAGCTTGGGGGGGCCCCAAGAGACCCAGTACTTC. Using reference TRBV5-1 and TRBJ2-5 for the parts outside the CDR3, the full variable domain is KAGVTQTPRYLIKTRGQQVTLSCSPISGHRSVSWYQQTPGQGLQFLFEYFSETQRNKGNFPGRFSGRQFSNSRSEMNVSTLELGDSALYLCASSLGGPQETQYFGPGTRLLVL.

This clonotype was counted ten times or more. DNA of the CDR3: TGCAGTGGCTCCAGAGATGGCTACACCTTC. Its protein product is CSGSRDGYTF. This sequence joins TRBV20-1 and TRBJ1-2; the D is unclear. The CDR3 contains 10 residues. The ends were cut back, 7 bases at V and 6 bases at J, with 9 bases in the middle. Germline V gives CDR1 DFQATT, CDR2 SNEGSKA (reference sequence).

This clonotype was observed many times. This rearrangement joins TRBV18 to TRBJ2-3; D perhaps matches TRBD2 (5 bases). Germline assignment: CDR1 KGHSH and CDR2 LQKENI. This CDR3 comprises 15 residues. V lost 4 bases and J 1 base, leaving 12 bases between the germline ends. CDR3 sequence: CASSLLGDRTDTQYF. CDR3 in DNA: TGTGCCAGCTCACTCCTGGGAGACCGCACAGATACGCAGTATTTT.

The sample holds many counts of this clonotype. CDR3 sequence reads: CASSSDREVTGELFF. CDR3 DNA: TGTGCCAGCAGCTCGGACAGGGAGGTGACCGGGGAGCTGTTTTTT. This sequence joins TRBV7-2 and TRBJ2-2; TRBD1 aligns across 8 bases. In germline, CDR1 is SGHTA, CDR2 FQGNSA. With 4 bases clipped from V and 5 bases from J, the junction kept 6 bases outside the gene matches. The CDR3 has 15 amino acids.

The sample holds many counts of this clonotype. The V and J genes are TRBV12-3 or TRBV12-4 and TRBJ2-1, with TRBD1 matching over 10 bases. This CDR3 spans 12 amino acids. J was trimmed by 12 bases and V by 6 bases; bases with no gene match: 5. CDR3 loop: CASRLDRGTQFF. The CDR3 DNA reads TGTGCCAGCAGGCTGGACAGGGGGACGCAGTTCTTC.

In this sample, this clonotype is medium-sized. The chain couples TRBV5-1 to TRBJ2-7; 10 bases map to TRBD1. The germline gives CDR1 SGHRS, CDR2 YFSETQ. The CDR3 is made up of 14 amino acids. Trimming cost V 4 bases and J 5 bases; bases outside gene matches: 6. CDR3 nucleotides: TGCGCCAGCAGCCCGGACAGGGGGAAAAACGAGCAGTACTTC. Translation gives CASSPDRGKNEQYF.

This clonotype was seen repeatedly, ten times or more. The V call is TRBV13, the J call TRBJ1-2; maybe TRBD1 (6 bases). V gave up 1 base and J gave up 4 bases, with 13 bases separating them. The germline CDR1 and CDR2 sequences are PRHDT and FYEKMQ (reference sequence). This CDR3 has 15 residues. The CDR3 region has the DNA TGTGCCAGCAGCTTAGCGGGCAGGGGCACCTATGGCTACACCTTC. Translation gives CASSLAGRGTYGYTF.

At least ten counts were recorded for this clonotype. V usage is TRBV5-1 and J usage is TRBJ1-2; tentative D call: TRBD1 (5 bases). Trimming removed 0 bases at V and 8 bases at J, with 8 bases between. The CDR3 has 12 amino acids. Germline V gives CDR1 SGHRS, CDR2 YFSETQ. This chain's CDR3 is CASSLEGAGYTF. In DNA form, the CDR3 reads TGCGCCAGCAGCTTGGAAGGGGCCGGCTACACCTTC. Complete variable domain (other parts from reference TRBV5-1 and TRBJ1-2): KAGVTQTPRYLIKTRGQQVTLSCSPISGHRSVSWYQQTPGQGLQFLFEYFSETQRNKGNFPGRFSGRQFSNSRSEMNVSTLELGDSALYLCASSLEGAGYTFGSGTRLTVV.

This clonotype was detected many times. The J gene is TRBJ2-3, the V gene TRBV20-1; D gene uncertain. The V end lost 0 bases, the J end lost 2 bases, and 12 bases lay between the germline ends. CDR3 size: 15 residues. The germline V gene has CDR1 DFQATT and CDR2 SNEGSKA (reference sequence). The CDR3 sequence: CSARDTAAYTDTQYF. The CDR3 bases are TGCAGTGCTAGAGATACCGCAGCTTACACAGATACGCAGTATTTT.

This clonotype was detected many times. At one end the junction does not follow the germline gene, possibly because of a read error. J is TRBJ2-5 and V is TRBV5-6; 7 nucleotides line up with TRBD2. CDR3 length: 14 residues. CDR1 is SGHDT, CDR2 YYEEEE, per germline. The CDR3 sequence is CASSLIGGEETQYF. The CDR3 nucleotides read TGTGCCAGCAGCTTGATTGGGGGGGAGGAGACTCAGTACTTC.

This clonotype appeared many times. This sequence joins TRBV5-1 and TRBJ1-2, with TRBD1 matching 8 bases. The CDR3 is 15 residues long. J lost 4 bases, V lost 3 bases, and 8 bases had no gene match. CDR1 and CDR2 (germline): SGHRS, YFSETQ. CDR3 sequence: CASSSFPGTGYGYTF. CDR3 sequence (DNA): TGCGCCAGCAGCTCCTTCCCCGGGACAGGCTATGGCTACACCTTC. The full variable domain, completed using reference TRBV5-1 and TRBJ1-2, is KAGVTQTPRYLIKTRGQQVTLSCSPISGHRSVSWYQQTPGQGLQFLFEYFSETQRNKGNFPGRFSGRQFSNSRSEMNVSTLELGDSALYLCASSSFPGTGYGYTFGSGTRLTVV.

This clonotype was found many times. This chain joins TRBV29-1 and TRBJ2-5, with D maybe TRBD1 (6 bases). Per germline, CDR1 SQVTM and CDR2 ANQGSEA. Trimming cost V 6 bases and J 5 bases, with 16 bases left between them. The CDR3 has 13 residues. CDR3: CSVNRVFWETQYF. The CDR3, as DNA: TGCAGCGTCAACAGGGTTTTTTGGGAGACCCAGTACTTC. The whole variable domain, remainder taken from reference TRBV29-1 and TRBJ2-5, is SAVISQKPSRDICQRGTSLTIQCQVDSQVTMMFWYRQQPGQSLTLIATANQGSEATYESGFVIDKFPISRPNLTFSTLTVSNMSPEDSSIYLCSVNRVFWETQYFGPGTRLLVL.

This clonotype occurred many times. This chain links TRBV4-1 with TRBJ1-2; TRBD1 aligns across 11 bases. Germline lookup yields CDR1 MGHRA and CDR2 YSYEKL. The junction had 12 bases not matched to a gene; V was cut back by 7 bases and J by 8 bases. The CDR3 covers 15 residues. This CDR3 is CASTEYMGQGDGYTF. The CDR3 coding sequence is TGCGCCAGCACCGAATACATGGGACAGGGGGACGGCTACACCTTC.